What follows are 13 T cell receptor beta chains derived from one specimen sequenced in a study of T cell repertoires in cytomegalovirus infection. MiXCR was run by TCRdb on the reads, yielding one entry per CDR3 protein. The data contain roughly 640,000 distinct CDR3 sequences, around 24% of them seen just once; the ten biggest clones take up 6.5% to 10%. Material for sequencing was CD8+ T cells from PBMCs. These receptors were obtained from a human donor in good health (CMV status not recorded). Some clones in this sample may be carry-over from other donors' samples.

This clonotype was counted only a few times. The chain joins TRBV7-9 to TRBJ2-7; TRBD1 matches at 10 bases. CDR1 SEHNR and CDR2 FQNEAQ come from the germline V gene (reference sequence). Trimming at V came to 8 bases and at J to 6 bases, leaving 13 bases not matched to a gene. The CDR3 is 15 residues long. CDR3 DNA sequence: TGTGCCAGCCAGAGTCCCGGGACAGGGGTCCGCGAGCAGTACTTC. This codes for CASQSPGTGVREQYF.

This clonotype was seen more than once but under ten times. CDR3 sequence reads: CASSSGQGGYEQYV. In nucleotides, the CDR3 is TGTGCCAGCAGTTCGGGACAGGGGGGATACGAGCAGTACGTC. The genes are TRBV6-2 or TRBV6-3 and TRBJ2-7; 11 bases fit TRBD1. The germline CDR1 and CDR2 sequences are MNHEY and SVGEGT. Germline trimming cut 4 bases from V and 4 bases from J; bases unmatched to any gene: 3. This CDR3 comprises 14 residues.

This rearrangement joins TRBV7-9 to TRBJ1-2, with D unresolved. Trimming stripped 5 bases from V and 13 bases from J, with 17 bases between. Germline lookup yields CDR1 SEHNR and CDR2 FQNEAQ (reference sequence). This CDR3 has 12 amino acids. Here the CDR3 DNA reads TGTGCCAGCAGCCAACTCCCGGGTGCAAGCACCTTC. Its translation is CASSQLPGASTF.

This clonotype was counted between two and nine times. The rearrangement links TRBV19 to TRBJ1-1; D possibly corresponds to TRBD1 (5 bases). Trimming removed 3 bases from V and 5 bases from J, with 7 bases in between. Germline V gene lookup returns CDR1 LNHDA and CDR2 SQIVND (reference sequence). The CDR3 is 12 amino acids. DNA of the CDR3: TGTGCCAGTAGTATTAAGGGGACTGAAGCTTTCTTT. The encoded protein is CASSIKGTEAFF. The whole variable domain, remainder taken from reference TRBV19 and TRBJ1-1, is DGGITQSPKYLFRKEGQNVTLSCEQNLNHDAMYWYRQDPGQGLRLIYYSQIVNDFQKGDIAEGYSVSREKKESFPLTVTSAQKNPTAFYLCASSIKGTEAFFGQGTRLTVV.

The sample holds a few counts of this clonotype. The rearrangement joins TRBV27 to TRBJ1-2, with D maybe TRBD1 (5 bases). The CDR3 has 13 residues. Germline V gives CDR1 MNHEY, CDR2 SMNVEV (reference sequence). V was trimmed by 8 bases and J by 2 bases, leaving 12 bases between them. Written as DNA, the CDR3 is TGTGCCAGCGGTCTTGGGGCGAACTATGGCTACACCTTC. Translating it yields CASGLGANYGYTF.

The rearrangement joins TRBV29-1 to TRBJ2-2, with 8 positions matching TRBD1. CDR3 length: 15 amino acids. V dropped 5 bases and J dropped 6; count of bases not matched to a gene: 11. Per germline, CDR1 SQVTM and CDR2 ANQGSEA. CDR3 in amino acids: CSVPNEQGDPGELFF. Written as DNA, the CDR3 is TGCAGCGTTCCCAATGAACAGGGGGATCCCGGGGAGCTGTTTTTT.

The chain links TRBV6-2 or TRBV6-3 to TRBJ1-1; 10 positions match TRBD1. Trimming took 6 bases from V and 0 from J; bases not matched to a gene: 7. The CDR3 is 16 residues long. From germline, CDR1 is MNHEY and CDR2 SVGEGT. The CDR3 coding sequence is TGTGCCAGCAGCTACGAGACAGGGGGCATGAACACTGAAGCTTTCTTT. Its protein is CASSYETGGMNTEAFF.

This clonotype was recorded at least ten times. The gene calls are TRBV7-9 and TRBJ1-4; D is ambiguous. The CDR3 consists of 15 residues. V gave up 5 bases and J gave up 5 bases, with 15 bases separating them. The V gene's germline CDR1 is SEHNR and CDR2 FQNEAQ (reference sequence). The CDR3 DNA follows: TGTGCCAGCAGCCACGACTCCAGTAGGAATGAAAAACTGTTTTTT. This codes for CASSHDSSRNEKLFF.

The chain links TRBV14 to TRBJ1-4; D gene uncertain. Germline-derived CDR1 and CDR2 are SGHDN and FVKESK. Trimming shortened V by 4 bases and J by 3 bases, and 12 bases separated the two germline ends. The CDR3 loop spans 15 amino acids. For the CDR3, the DNA is TGTGCCAGCAGCCTAAGGTCCAGATCTAATGAAAAACTGTTTTTT. The encoded protein is CASSLRSRSNEKLFF.

This rearrangement joins TRBV7-9 to TRBJ2-4; 7 bases map to TRBD1. The CDR3 spans 12 residues. Germline V gene lookup returns CDR1 SEHNR and CDR2 FQNEAQ (reference sequence). V gave up 10 bases and J gave up 5 bases; unmatched junction bases: 5. The CDR3 nucleotides are TGTGCCACCCGGGACAGTGAAAACATTCAGTACTTC. It yields the protein CATRDSENIQYF.

The genes are TRBV20-1 and TRBJ2-7, with D perhaps matching TRBD1 (5 bases). V gave up 3 bases and J gave up 1 base, with 22 bases separating them. This CDR3 spans 17 amino acids. Germline V gene lookup returns CDR1 DFQATT and CDR2 SNEGSKA (reference sequence). CDR3: CSARVARGAGFSYEQYV. The CDR3 DNA sequence: TGCAGTGCTAGGGTAGCACGTGGGGCAGGGTTTTCCTACGAGCAGTACGTC.

Ten or more counts support this clonotype. The chain employs TRBV12-5 and TRBJ1-3; 7 bases are a match to TRBD1. Per germline, CDR1 LGHNT and CDR2 FRNRAP. This CDR3 region has 17 residues. The V segment lost 1 base and the J segment 2 bases; nucleotides outside the gene matches: 8. The CDR3 is CASGLEPQGLTGNTIYF. CDR3 nucleotides: TGTGCTAGTGGTTTGGAACCACAGGGGTTAACTGGAAACACCATATATTTT.

This clonotype was recorded a few times. V is TRBV6-2 or TRBV6-3 and J is TRBJ2-1; 14 nucleotides match TRBD2. The CDR3 consists of 16 residues. The germline gives CDR1 MNHEY, CDR2 SVGEGT. Unmatched junction bases numbered 7, after V lost 8 bases and J lost 4 bases. In DNA, the CDR3 is TGTGCCAGCGGGAGACTAGCGGGGGGGGTATACAATGAGCAGTTCTTC. Translating gives CASGRLAGGVYNEQFF.